This is a list of T cell receptor beta chains from one sample in a study of beta chain features in type 1 diabetes. Data came from immunoSEQ multiplex PCR; TCRdb stores just in-frame clones and leaves some out. This table holds a few hundred thousand clones, around an eighth found once. The sequenced sample consisted of naive CD4+ T cells from blood. These receptors came from a man younger than 30 in good health. Each CDR3 is given with its conserved first and last residue. The listing skips clone size in some rows; elsewhere it reads once, few, many or a size class.

CDR3aa	j_gene	abundance	v_gene
CASSFAGVNQPQHF	TRBJ1-5	NA	TRBV5-4
CAWSVRTTNTEAFF	TRBJ1-1	few	TRBV30
CASSLLLLTSTDTQYF	TRBJ2-3	NA	TRBV7-2
CASSQTGLAGANEQFF	TRBJ2-1	few	TRBV7-9
CASSPGEGTEAFF	TRBJ1-1	NA	TRBV18
CASSQETGLEAFF	TRBJ1-1	NA	TRBV14
CASSRGTGASVKAFF	TRBJ1-1	few	TRBV18
CASSRTGDEQYF	TRBJ2-7	few	TRBV6-5
CASSPRFLTGTEAFF	TRBJ1-1	few	TRBV7-2
CASSAGIAADTQYF	TRBJ2-3	NA	TRBV7-7
CASSELGGEETQYF	TRBJ2-5	NA	TRBV5-6
CAWSGNRFNYGYTF	TRBJ1-2	NA	TRBV30
CASSVQGVDEQFF	TRBJ2-1	few	TRBV2
CASSPPGQGPSSTDTQYF	TRBJ2-3	few	TRBV28
CSVEDRGGAFPNTDTQYF	TRBJ2-3	few	TRBV29-1
CASSGSLESQHF	TRBJ1-5	few	TRBV6-1
CASSPRQGLRSPLHF	TRBJ1-6	few	TRBV18
CASADRVAGYEQYF	TRBJ2-7	NA	TRBV10-3
CASSFHRGLSVDSPLHF	TRBJ1-6	NA	TRBV7-2
CASSPIRDRASNQPQHF	TRBJ1-5	few	TRBV18
CASSFLQGVGGYTF	TRBJ1-2	NA	TRBV5-1
CASGFSLPGLAAFNEQFF	TRBJ2-1	few	TRBV12-5
CASSRPNWYGYTF	TRBJ1-2	few	TRBV5-5
CSASSTREAFF	TRBJ1-1	once	TRBV20-1
CASSMGLAGNEQFF	TRBJ2-1	few	TRBV19
CASSQDSRSGDSNQPQHF	TRBJ1-5	few	TRBV4-2
CASSLGATGADYGYTF	TRBJ1-2	few	TRBV5-6
CASSLGRRELFF	TRBJ2-2	NA	TRBV5-1
CASSDGEGGWETQYF	TRBJ2-5	NA	TRBV11-2
CAWSRGTGIYEQYF	TRBJ2-7	NA	TRBV30
CASRLALSTDTQYF	TRBJ2-3	NA	TRBV4-1
CASIGGGFSYEQYF	TRBJ2-7	NA	TRBV2
CASSLRGAPGNTIYF	TRBJ1-3	NA	TRBV5-4
CASSGQWRTGFSGANVLTF	TRBJ2-6	once	TRBV7-9
CASSPLEARDSYEQYF	TRBJ2-7	NA	TRBV27
CASSHTGVALYTF	TRBJ1-2	NA	TRBV4-3
CATTGGNEQYF	TRBJ2-7	few	TRBV10-3
CASSPTGDYEQYF	TRBJ2-7	once	TRBV7-3
CASSVDLVRTQYF	TRBJ2-5	NA	TRBV9
CASSQDEAGEETQYF	TRBJ2-5	NA	TRBV4-1
CASSLAAGVYNEQFF	TRBJ2-1	NA	TRBV7-2
CASRRTGLAVQETQYF	TRBJ2-5	NA	TRBV7-2
CASSPTGGDGQPQHF	TRBJ1-5	NA	TRBV5-5
CASSFATTSGGVNEQFF	TRBJ2-1	NA	TRBV5-6
CASSLLEKLFF	TRBJ1-4	NA	TRBV5-8
CASSKGPFRTGGERPTNEKLFF	TRBJ1-4	NA	TRBV21-1
CASSAPYGRDYEQYF	TRBJ2-7	few	TRBV25-1
CASSFSQGESIQYF	TRBJ2-4	NA	TRBV7-2
CAWSEGVGGYTF	TRBJ1-2	NA	TRBV30
CASSLGVRAEAFF	TRBJ1-1	NA	TRBV7-3
CAWSVLTSNTEAFF	TRBJ1-1	NA	TRBV30
CASSLAAGTSSYEQYF	TRBJ2-7	NA	TRBV5-1
CAWSMMGQFNEKLFF	TRBJ1-4	few	TRBV30
CASSPPWAGEDEQYF	TRBJ2-7	NA	TRBV18
CASSLEPGTSGRMDTQYF	TRBJ2-3	few	TRBV13
CASSPGLARGNEQFF	TRBJ2-1	NA	TRBV19
CASSPGGGLGTYEQYF	TRBJ2-7	few	TRBV7-3
CASNLDRVHHEQYF	TRBJ2-7	NA	TRBV6-5
CASSAPSGSPTGELFF	TRBJ2-2	NA	TRBV25-1
CASSPTVVIRNTIYF	TRBJ1-3	NA	TRBV18